Given below is one T cell receptor (beta chain) in context. Its antigen remains unidentified. This entry comes from a study of cytomegalovirus exposure and HLA in healthy donors. Study-level information: One earlier analysis, a look at around 180 million T cells, found about 100 million unique TCR beta sequences. Study-wide results and caveats: It was in a later analysis that TCR association rates were seen to vary by HLA locus, highest for DRB1 and lowest for HLA-C.

CDR1 SGHNT and CDR2 YYREEE come from the germline V gene (reference sequence). CDR3 length: 16 residues. The J segment lost 10 bases and the V segment lost 9 bases, leaving 15 bases of the junction unmatched. PCR was performed using 60 Vbeta and 13 Jbeta primers. The protocol was immunoSEQ multiplex PCR, while the TCRdb copy is restricted to in-frame clones and leaves out a portion. There are 150,000 to 250,000 clones in the sample; roughly 85% occur only once, and under 3% lies in the top ten. This clonotype was sampled from a woman between 50 and 59 years old in good health and CMV-seronegative. The chain uses TRBV5-4 and TRBJ1-6, with TRBD1 matching 11 bases. Material for sequencing was PBMCs. CDR3 in amino acids: CATTPLARTGGSPLHF. The CDR3 nucleotides read TGTGCCACCACCCCTTTAGCTCGGACAGGGGGCTCACCCCTCCACTTT.